This T cell receptor beta chain was identified during a study of T cell responses to AZD1222 COVID-19 vaccine. Study-level results: Nearly half of spike-specific TCRs reportedly target variant regions that are unmutated in the B.1.351 and B.1.1.7 variants.

Using immunoSEQ multiplex PCR, the repertoire was profiled, and TCRdb retains in-frame clones only, with some absent. The data show tens of thousands of clones, less than 90% seen once. For this clone: Its antigen is unidentified.

The receptor's source is an adult who received the AZD1222 COVID-19 vaccine. The sequences come from peripheral blood, collected 28 days after the second AZD1222 dose.

CDR3 DNA sequence: TGTGCCAGCAGCCGAACTAGCGGGGGGGGCGACAGGGACGAGCAGTACTTC. Translating gives CASSRTSGGGDRDEQYF. This sequence joins TRBV9 and TRBJ2-7; 13 nucleotides match TRBD2. The CDR3 has 17 residues. Per the germline V gene, CDR1 is SGDLS and CDR2 is YYNGEE. The V and J ends lost 4 bases and 5 bases, in that order; junction bases with no gene match: 12.